This T cell receptor (beta chain) came from a study of OX40 agonist ivuxolimab in advanced cancers. Looking at the study overall: A history of anti-PD-1, anti-PD-L1 or anti-CTLA-4 therapy was acceptable, and around 36% had some.

The CDR3 length is 13 residues. The germline V gene encodes CDR1 SGHRS and CDR2 YFSETQ. The V gene lost 4 bases and the J gene lost 5 bases, with 10 bases spanning the gap. To note about this clone: The target antigen is unknown.

Study conclusions and caveats: At 0.1 to 3.0 mg/kg and by week 6, clonal expansion occurred in CD4+ and CD8+ blood T cells.

The method was immunoSEQ multiplex PCR; TCRdb's version includes in-frame clones alone and lacks a portion of them. The table lists about 73,000 clones, over 80% of them singletons, with approximately 0.51% in the top ten. Here the sequenced sample was CD4+ or CD8+ T cells sorted from blood, taken in a trial of the OX40 agonist ivuxolimab. The receptor was isolated from an adult with an advanced solid tumor such as melanoma, head and neck, liver or kidney cancer. This chain uses TRBV5-1 with TRBJ2-4; either TRBD1 or TRBD2 may supply D (5 bases each). Written as DNA, the CDR3 is TGCGCCAGCAGCCGGGACCCCCAAAACATTCAGTACTTC. This codes for CASSRDPQNIQYF. The entire variable domain, with the rest obtained from reference TRBV5-1 and TRBJ2-4, is as follows: KAGVTQTPRYLIKTRGQQVTLSCSPISGHRSVSWYQQTPGQGLQFLFEYFSETQRNKGNFPGRFSGRQFSNSRSEMNVSTLELGDSALYLCASSRDPQNIQYFGAGTRLSVL.